A selection of T cell receptor beta chains follows, all from one sample in a study of control samples from healthy donors and cancer patients. Using immunoSEQ multiplex PCR, the repertoire was profiled, and TCRdb retains in-frame clones only, with some absent. The sample yields about 140,000 clones, 90% to 95% seen once. The sample taken for sequencing was blood. These receptor sequences come from a man in his forties in good health. CDR3s include the opening cysteine and the closing phenylalanine or tryptophan.

>TRBV9|15
CASRGLAGDTGELFF
>TRBV27|14
CASSLRFSGNTIYF
>TRBV9|16
CASSVEEGTNTGELFF
>TRBV19|15
CASSIVGQGVRPQHF
>TRBV3-1/TRBV3-2|15
CASSQGGAANYGYTF
>TRBV12-5|11
CASGWPGLQTF
>TRBV28|17
CASSLKSTRERDGELFF
>TRBV18|16
CASSPVRGGGTGELFF
>TRBV6-5|13
CASSYGHNTEAFF
>TRBV27|15
CASSSQGQGNQPQHF
>TRBV15|16
CATRTQISGGPGELFF
>TRBV27|14
CASSLPGWGEKLFF
>TRBV19|15
CASSRGQGWNQPQHF
>TRBV10-2|13
CASSDRDDTEAFF
>TRBV7-9|15
CASSLQGVDTGELFF
>TRBV6-5|12
CASSYSLGHYTF
>TRBV5-1|18
CASTGQGTSGSESDTQYF
>TRBV7-3|13
CASSVRQGGELFF
>TRBV9|13
CASSVEQTGELFF
>TRBV7-8|14
CASRSQGGNTEAFF
>TRBV3-1/TRBV3-2|12
CASSPLGVGAFF
>TRBV5-4|17
CASSFRLAGEIYNEQFF
>TRBV24-1|15
CATSDPAGAAATQYF
>TRBV12-5|16
CASGPPGQGGNQPQHF
>TRBV24-1|11
CATQGYNEQFF
>TRBV6-2/TRBV6-3|15
CASSYWGEMDEKLFF
>TRBV5-6|14
CASSLGTRTGELFF
>TRBV12-5|13
CASRRDSGNTIYF
>TRBV10-2|19
CASSESEFPGTASNQPQHF
>TRBV24-1|16
CATSETTTGYYNEQFF
>TRBV10-3|15
CAISSGLAVSSEQFF
>TRBV24-1|12
CATSERGNTIYF
>TRBV15|16
CATSRDSLPGLPQEFF
>TRBV18|14
CASSPSGAAYGYTF
>TRBV9|14
CASSPRTGVSTQYF
>TRBV6-5|15
CASARSGDSNQPQHF
>TRBV14|21
CASSQDYRGGQGVGSYNEQFF
>TRBV4-1|15
CASSQVSGEGFPQHF
>TRBV6-5|14
CASSFRGSNQPQHF
>TRBV4-2|15
CASSQARGLTYEQYF
>TRBV12-2|16
CASRLVRGWVHTEAFF
>TRBV5-5|16
CASSRSPGQVNSPLHF
>TRBV12-3/TRBV12-4|13
CASSRDGNQPQHF
>TRBV7-3|15
CASSLSPRGARGYTF
>TRBV27|19
CASSLSGQGTVAGGNTIYF
>TRBV28|11
CAIGGSYGYTF
>TRBV5-1|14
CASSLPSSTDTQYF
>TRBV19|10
CATRGDTQYF
>TRBV29-1|10
CSVETGSEVF
>TRBV24-1|15
CATSDSPNARETQYF
>TRBV9|18
CASSASTDGFANTGELFF
>TRBV6-2/TRBV6-3|14
CASSYLGIQYGYTF
>TRBV5-6|13
CASSAAGGQPQHF
>TRBV15|14
CATSRARTGYEQFF
>TRBV15|13
CATSSEGGETQYF